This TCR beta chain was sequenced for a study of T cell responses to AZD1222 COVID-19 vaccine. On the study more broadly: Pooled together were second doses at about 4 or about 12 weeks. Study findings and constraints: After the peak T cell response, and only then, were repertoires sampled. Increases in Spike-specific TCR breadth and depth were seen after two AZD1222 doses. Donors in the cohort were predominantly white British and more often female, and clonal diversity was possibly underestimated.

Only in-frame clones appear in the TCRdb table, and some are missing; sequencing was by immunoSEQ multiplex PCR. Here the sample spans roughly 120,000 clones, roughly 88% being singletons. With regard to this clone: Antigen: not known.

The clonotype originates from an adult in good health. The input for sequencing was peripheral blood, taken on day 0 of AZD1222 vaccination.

The CDR3, as DNA: TGTGCCAGCAGTTACTTCAGGACCCGCCACTACGAGCAGTACTTC. Protein product: CASSYFRTRHYEQYF. This chain joins TRBV6-2 or TRBV6-3 and TRBJ2-7; no definite D call. The V gene lost 1 base and the J gene lost 3 bases, with 13 bases spanning the gap. CDR1 MNHEY and CDR2 SVGEGT come from the germline V gene. The CDR3 has 15 amino acids.